This TCR beta chain appears in the sequencing data of a study of T cell clones after liver transplantation. Profiling relied on immunoSEQ multiplex PCR, and the TCRdb table lists in-frame clones only, not all of them. This table holds around 71,000 clones, about four fifths found once. CDR1 LGHNA and CDR2 YSLEER come from the germline V gene. V lost 0 bases to trimming and J lost 3 bases, with 11 bases between them. This CDR3 region has 15 residues. The material was CD4+ T cells from blood, obtained 12 months after liver transplant. The chain links TRBV4-3 to TRBJ1-1, with D unclear. This clonotype was obtained from a human patient who received a liver transplant. Some T cells may arise from the graft donor. Here the CDR3 reads CASSQELHGDTEAFF. The CDR3 DNA reads TGCGCCAGCAGCCAAGAATTACACGGGGACACTGAAGCTTTCTTT.